This T cell receptor beta chain derives from a study of blood T cell repertoires in COVID-19 (dated by TCRdb to 2019 to 2021). About the investigation overall: Samples covering the acute and convalescent phases of COVID-19 were provided by collaborators in the United States, Italy and Spain. The material from the prospective study consisted of cDNA or gDNA derived from T cells, B-cell-depleted T cells, or PBMCs. The dataset comprised deeply sampled blood TCRbeta repertoires from subjects exposed to, actively infected with, or recovered from COVID-19. The repertoires were made available in a free public database intended to serve as a resource for research on the immune response to SARS-CoV-2. The samples were drawn from two sources: the first 160 participants of the ongoing ImmuneRACE study, and 1,000 to 1,500 subjects contributed by 6 global collaborators. A de-identified subject ID, COVID-19 status, age in years and sex were almost always included in the sample metadata. Where HLA class I and class II types were available, the types were taken from metadata supplied by the sample provider, not from assay-based typing.

Comments on this clone: It lacks a known antigen. No much larger clonotype is one base removed from it; base qualities were not supplied.

Collaborating institutions collected whole blood in K2EDTA tubes following their own protocols. Collaborator samples were shipped for TCRbeta analysis as frozen whole blood, isolated PBMCs, or DNA extracted from either sample type. V loses 1 base of germline sequence and J loses 6 bases, and the interval between the two ends is 8 bases. The CDR3, cysteine through phenylalanine, is 13 amino acids long. Only CDR3 DNA is held: 39 bases, read in frame from base 1. CDR1 is given as SGHNT and CDR2 as YYREEE, both from the germline V gene (reference sequence). The immunoSEQ Assay, a bias-controlled multiplex PCR, was used to amplify TCRbeta CDR3 regions from genomic DNA. The source study handled its data this way. Nucleated cell counts per sample were estimated from amplification of reference gene primers within the assay. To quantify the absolute abundance of each unique TCRbeta CDR3 rearrangement, sequence reads were collapsed and filtered. For each sample, productive Simpson clonality was calculated as the square root of Simpson's diversity index over productive rearrangements. TCRdb retrieved this table from immuneACCESS and kept in-frame rearrangements only. Not all clones are present; in checked studies, unresolved V genes account for under half, and no reason is known for the remainder. The V and J calls and clone size were taken over from that table, and D and trimming were inferred from the DNA. This sample is represented by roughly 250,000 clones; 83% of them were singletons. Roughly 8.7% of the sample rests with the top ten.

Results the study describes overall, beyond this receptor: The amount of clinical and demographic metadata varied by source and participant and was provided uncurated.

The sample comprised peripheral blood. In this chain, TRBV5-4 is recombined with TRBJ2-4; the D gene is perhaps TRBD2, on 6 matching bases. This TCR was sampled from a man aged 40-49 years with active or convalescent COVID-19. DNA sequence: TGTGCCAGCAGCTTGCAGGGAGGAAACATTCAGTACTTC. Its translation is CASSLQGGNIQYF.